This T cell receptor beta chain was sequenced in a study of T cell responses to AZD1222 COVID-19 vaccine (dated by TCRdb to the early 2020s). With respect to the entire study: AZD1222 recipients given second doses at about 4 weeks or at about 12 weeks were pooled, since spike-specific TCR depth and breadth were not found to differ between the two schedules. TCR sequencing covered 233 trial participants: around 210 given two doses of AZD1222 and 26 given two doses of MenACWY control vaccine. Trial participants were enrolled into age subgroups of 18-55, 56-69 and 70-plus years, which contained 148, 28 and 57 TCR-sequenced participants, respectively.

Worth noting for this clone: Its antigen has not been determined. No base quality information exists; no much larger clone differs at one position.

Study-level results and caveats: Conclusions about previously exposed vaccinees are limited because only five to seven AZD1222 recipients were SARS-CoV-2 seropositive at baseline. The 56-69-year group was small, and its depth increase did not reach significance, likely because of low power. Reportedly, almost half of the unique spike-specific TCRs recognized epitopes lying outside the regions that are mutated in the B.1.351 and B.1.1.7 variants. Because no day 14 peak-response samples were available, repertoires were characterized only after the peak T cell response. The whole spike protein was spanned by vaccine-associated CD4 TCRs, and dominant responses were seen in regions 160-218 and 743-854. Participants were mostly white British, with more females than males. The authors suggested clonal diversity may have been underestimated. A significant rise in spike-specific TCR breadth and depth was observed after two AZD1222 doses relative to day 0 and relative to MenACWY recipients.

The CDR3 regions of human TCRbeta chains were analyzed by immunosequencing. On the study's bioinformatics: Repertoire TCRs were checked for matches against a reference library of SARS-CoV-2-specific TCRs that had been generated using the MIRA antigen-specificity platform. Breadth was defined as the fraction of unique TCRs that were SARS-CoV-2-associated. Depth was defined as the fraction of total T cells that were SARS-CoV-2-associated. Each spike-specific TCR was assigned to its reactive spike region and to a CD4 or CD8 class using the MIRA data. Log10-transformed breadth and depth values were compared by one-way ANOVA with Sidak's multiple comparisons tests. Imported from immuneACCESS, the table was reduced by TCRdb to in-frame sequences with V and J called. These copies leave out some clones; in studies compared against another copy, an unresolved V gene accounts for under half, and the cause of the remainder is not known. That table furnishes V, J and clone size, whereas the DNA furnished D and trimming. The sample profile shows approximately 150,000 clones; 85% to 95% of them were found once. The top ten constitute around 0.96% of the sample.

Sample time point, as interpreted from the label and publication: baseline before first vaccination. Vaccinee samples came from UK trials COV001 and COV002, including a single-blind randomized controlled phase 2/3 trial of AZD1222 (ChAdOx1 nCoV-19) in healthy adults. Trial participant PBMC samples were collected at day 0 and day 28 after the second dose for TCRbeta chain sequencing. The germline V gene encodes CDR1 MDHEN and CDR2 SYDVKM. The germline V end is reduced by 3 bases and the J end by 5 bases; junction bases left unmatched: 1. Its CDR3 holds 14 amino acids, cysteine through phenylalanine. The retained sequence is limited to the CDR3, 42 bases, with the frame set at the first base.

Sample: peripheral blood, taken on day 0 of AZD1222 vaccination. The V and J segments used are TRBV28 and TRBJ1-4, with TRBD1 matching 9 junction bases. The receptor was derived from an adult in good health. This receptor carries the CDR3 CASSFGTGNEKLFF. In nucleotide form, the sequence is TGTGCCAGCAGTTTTGGGACAGGGAATGAAAAACTGTTTTTT.